Below, 29 T cell receptor beta chains from the same sample are listed, as sequenced in a study of blood T cells in healthy people across ages. The second PCR ran roughly 6 to 11 cycles with a sample-barcoded 5' primer and J-beta primers. MiXCR, applied by TCRdb to the 5' RACE reads, yields one record per CDR3 protein. This table has about 800,000 distinct CDR3 sequences, roughly 25% appearing once. This same sample was also part of a study on T cells of mothers and their children.

What was sequenced was blood. The receptor set was obtained from a boy aged 5-17 years in good health.

The chain links TRBV12-3 or TRBV12-4 to TRBJ2-2; D not certain. Trimming cost V 6 bases and J 9 bases, with 14 bases left between them. The CDR3 has 13 residues. CDR3 sequence: CASSHRQERELFF. The CDR3 DNA follows: TGTGCCAGCAGCCATAGGCAGGAAAGGGAGCTGTTTTTT.

This clonotype was recorded only once. The chain employs TRBV28 and TRBJ2-6; perhaps D is TRBD1 or TRBD2 (6 bases each). Germline V gene sequence: CDR1 MDHEN, CDR2 SYDVKM. The CDR3 totals 16 residues. Trimming took 3 bases from V and 3 from J, leaving 12 bases between them. This chain's CDR3 is CASSFGGQDGANVLTF. Here the CDR3 DNA reads TGTGCCAGCAGTTTTGGGGGGCAAGATGGGGCCAACGTCCTGACTTTC.

J is TRBJ1-1 and V is TRBV5-1, with 10 bases fitting TRBD1. Germline lookup yields CDR1 SGHRS and CDR2 YFSETQ. The CDR3 runs to 13 residues. Unmatched junction bases numbered 4, after V lost 9 bases and J lost 2 bases. Written as DNA, the CDR3 is TGCGCCACACGGGACAGGGGTAACACTGAAGCTTTCTTT. Translated, it gives CATRDRGNTEAFF.

This chain uses TRBV6-5 with TRBJ1-1; a weak D match, TRBD1 (5 bases). The V and J ends lost 7 bases and 5 bases respectively, with 11 bases between them. Looked up from germline, CDR1 is MNHEY and CDR2 is SVGAGI. This CDR3 contains 12 residues. Here the CDR3 DNA reads TGTGCCAGCAACGGGGACGGTACTGAAGCTTTCTTT. Translated, it gives CASNGDGTEAFF.

This clonotype was observed many times. CDR3: CSASGTSYEQYF. The CDR3 DNA follows: TGCAGTGCTAGTGGGACTTCCTACGAGCAGTACTTC. The chain combines TRBV20-1 with TRBJ2-7; D is possibly TRBD2 (6 bases). Germline-derived CDR1 and CDR2 are DFQATT and SNEGSKA (reference sequence). The CDR3 is 12 amino acids. Trimming stripped 3 bases from V and 1 base from J, with 7 bases between.

The CDR3, as DNA: TGTGCCAGCAGCTTGAGGACTAGCGGGGAAACCTACGAGCAGTACTTC. Protein: CASSLRTSGETYEQYF. The gene calls are TRBV5-6 and TRBJ2-1; TRBD2 aligns across 12 bases. The end of the DNA aligns better with TRBJ2-7, so the J call may be wrong. Germline V lookup: CDR1 SGHDT, CDR2 YYEEEE. This CDR3 spans 16 amino acids.

This clonotype came up once. J is TRBJ2-1 and V is TRBV29-1, with 14 bases lining up with TRBD2. CDR1 SQVTM and CDR2 ANQGSEA come from the germline V gene. The CDR3 covers 15 residues. J lost 10 bases, V lost 4 bases, and 9 bases had no gene match. CDR3 nucleotide sequence: TGCAGCGTTGTCCTCGGGACTAGCGGGAGCCCCGAGCAGTTCTTC. Translation gives CSVVLGTSGSPEQFF.

The V and J genes are TRBV2 and TRBJ2-5, with 9 bases lining up with TRBD2. The closer fit of TRBJ2-7 to the DNA end suggests the J call may be wrong. The CDR3 extends over 15 amino acids. Germline assignment: CDR1 SNHLY and CDR2 FYNNEI. The CDR3 region has the DNA TGTGCCAGCAGTGATAGCGGGGGATGGAGCTACGAGCAGTACTTC. Translation: CASSDSGGWSYEQYF.

The chain uses TRBV29-1 and TRBJ2-7; D not resolved. There are 12 residues in the CDR3. V was shortened by 3 bases and J by 2 bases, with 8 bases between the two germline ends. Germline V CDR1 and CDR2: SQVTM, ANQGSEA. CDR3 residues: CSVDYGTYEQYF. CDR3 DNA sequence: TGCAGCGTTGATTACGGCACCTACGAGCAGTACTTC.

The gene calls are TRBV6-6 and TRBJ2-7; 14 bases are a match to TRBD2. With 7 bases clipped from V and 6 bases from J, the junction kept 8 bases outside the gene matches. There are 15 residues in the CDR3. Germline V lookup: CDR1 MNHNY, CDR2 SVGAGI (reference sequence). DNA for the CDR3: TGTGCCAGCACCCAACCAGGACTAGCGGGGGGCGAGCAGTACTTC. This gives the protein CASTQPGLAGGEQYF.

This chain uses TRBV12-3 or TRBV12-4 with TRBJ2-1; 9 bases align to TRBD1. V gave up 6 bases and J gave up 7 bases; unmatched junction bases: 4. CDR3 size: 13 residues. This chain's CDR3 is CASSQTGGNEQFF. CDR3 coding DNA: TGTGCCAGCAGCCAGACAGGGGGAAATGAGCAGTTCTTC.

The chain employs TRBV4-3 and TRBJ2-4, with TRBD2 as a possible D gene (6 bases). CDR1 is LGHNA and CDR2 is YSLEER in the germline V gene. V was shortened by 0 bases and J by 7 bases, with 13 bases between the two germline ends. The CDR3 consists of 15 residues. The CDR3 loop reads CASSQDLGGVNIQYF. For the CDR3, the DNA is TGCGCCAGCAGCCAAGATTTGGGGGGTGTGAACATTCAGTACTTC.

The table lists this clonotype with a few counts. The chain links TRBV20-1 to TRBJ2-7; D might be TRBD1 (5 bases). The germline V and J ends were trimmed by 0 bases and 3 bases, with 12 bases remaining between them. The CDR3 spans 14 residues. Per the germline V gene, CDR1 is DFQATT and CDR2 is SNEGSKA (reference sequence). The CDR3 sequence is CSARDQGEYYEQYF. The CDR3 nucleotides read TGCAGTGCTAGAGACCAGGGTGAATACTACGAGCAGTACTTC.

This clonotype came up a few times. The chain joins TRBV29-1 to TRBJ2-7, with 9 nucleotides matching TRBD1. Germline values: CDR1 SQVTM, CDR2 ANQGSEA. J was trimmed by 2 bases and V by 6 bases; bases with no gene match: 8. This CDR3 comprises 14 residues. The CDR3 here is CSVRGGQGAYEQYF. DNA for the CDR3: TGCAGCGTCAGAGGGGGACAGGGAGCCTACGAGCAGTACTTC.

CDR3 sequence reads: CASSQGEPGWTGELFF. The CDR3 DNA sequence: TGTGCCAGCAGCCAAGGGGAGCCGGGCTGGACCGGGGAGCTGTTTTTT. The chain employs TRBV3-1 and TRBJ2-2; weak D call: TRBD2 (5 bases). V lost 1 base and J lost 5, with 14 bases in between. CDR3 length: 16 residues. Germline V lookup: CDR1 LGHDT, CDR2 YNNKEL (reference sequence).

The gene calls are TRBV29-1 and TRBJ2-1, with 8 nucleotides matching TRBD2. The CDR3 has 12 amino acids. With 4 bases clipped from V and 8 bases from J, the junction kept 4 bases outside the gene matches. Germline V lookup: CDR1 SQVTM, CDR2 ANQGSEA. This CDR3 is CSVGREAYEQFF. CDR3 sequence (DNA): TGCAGCGTTGGGCGGGAGGCATATGAGCAGTTCTTC.

This clonotype was observed a handful of times. The V gene is TRBV24-1, the J gene TRBJ2-1; 12 nucleotides line up with TRBD2. Trimming removed 2 bases from V and 10 bases from J; junction bases left unmatched: 5. Germline CDR1 is KGHDR and CDR2 is SFDVKD. The CDR3 loop spans 15 amino acids. The CDR3 loop reads CATSDSTSGSREQFF. For the CDR3, the DNA is TGTGCCACCAGTGATTCGACTAGCGGGAGTAGGGAGCAGTTCTTC.

CDR3 sequence reads: CASSSLAGVNTQYF. Written as DNA, the CDR3 is TGTGCCAGCAGTTCCTTAGCGGGAGTGAATACGCAGTATTTT. The chain joins TRBV27 to TRBJ2-3; the match to TRBD2 covers 9 bases. Trimming at V came to 4 bases and at J to 7 bases, leaving 6 bases not matched to a gene. The CDR3 is made up of 14 amino acids. Germline values: CDR1 MNHEY, CDR2 SMNVEV (reference sequence).

This clonotype was counted a single time. The chain has TRBV2 and TRBJ1-1; 7 bases fit TRBD1. Germline V gene lookup returns CDR1 SNHLY and CDR2 FYNNEI. The V segment lost 6 bases and the J segment 0 bases; nucleotides outside the gene matches: 4. The CDR3 length is 14 residues. The CDR3 loop is CASSGDRMNTEAFF. The CDR3 nucleotides read TGTGCCAGCAGCGGGGACAGAATGAACACTGAAGCTTTCTTT.

This clonotype turned up a few times. The genes are TRBV4-1 and TRBJ1-4; a weak D match, TRBD1 (6 bases). V lost 3 bases and J 5 bases, leaving 13 bases between the germline ends. Germline V gene data show CDR1 as MGHRA and CDR2 as YSYEKL. The CDR3 covers 15 residues. In DNA form, the CDR3 reads TGCGCCAGCAGCCAGCAGGGACACCCAAATGAAAAACTGTTTTTT. Translated, it gives CASSQQGHPNEKLFF.

The chain combines TRBV4-3 with TRBJ2-1; 9 positions agree with TRBD1. CDR1 LGHNA and CDR2 YSLEER come from the germline V gene. This CDR3 is built from 16 residues. The J segment lost 2 bases and the V segment lost 0 bases, leaving 2 bases of the junction unmatched. The CDR3 region has the DNA TGCGCCAGCAGCCAAGATGGGACAGGGCCCTACAATGAGCAGTTCTTC. This encodes CASSQDGTGPYNEQFF.

This clonotype was observed a handful of times. The genes are TRBV19 and TRBJ2-1; the match to TRBD1 covers 10 bases. The CDR3 is 15 residues long. J was trimmed by 6 bases and V by 7 bases; bases with no gene match: 9. Germline CDR1 reads LNHDA; CDR2 reads SQIVND (reference sequence). CDR3 bases: TGTGCCAGTAACCCGCCGGGACAGGGGTTCAATGAGCAGTTCTTC. Protein product: CASNPPGQGFNEQFF.

The chain links TRBV29-1 to TRBJ1-4; D is unresolved. The CDR3 loop spans 15 amino acids. Trimming took off 6 bases at V and 0 bases at J, with 14 bases between the two ends. Germline assignment: CDR1 SQVTM and CDR2 ANQGSEA. CDR3 sequence reads: CSVNSDGATNEKLFF. In nucleotides, the CDR3 is TGCAGCGTGAACTCCGACGGGGCAACTAATGAAAAACTGTTTTTT. Drawing the rest from reference TRBV29-1 and TRBJ1-4, the complete variable domain is SAVISQKPSRDICQRGTSLTIQCQVDSQVTMMFWYRQQPGQSLTLIATANQGSEATYESGFVIDKFPISRPNLTFSTLTVSNMSPEDSSIYLCSVNSDGATNEKLFFGSGTQLSVL.

This sequence joins TRBV19 and TRBJ1-4, with D uncertain. Germline V CDR1 and CDR2: LNHDA, SQIVND (reference sequence). V lost 4 bases and J lost 8, with 5 bases in between. The CDR3 is made up of 11 amino acids. The CDR3 sequence is CASSTQEKLFF. The CDR3 DNA reads as TGTGCCAGTAGTACGCAGGAAAAACTGTTTTTT.

This clonotype was seen more than once but under ten times. At one of its ends the junction is not consistent with the germline gene, which may arise from a read error. The rearrangement uses TRBV2 and TRBJ2-7; D is ambiguous. The germline CDR1 and CDR2 sequences are SNHLY and FYNNEI. The CDR3 contains 15 residues. CDR3 sequence reads: CTSSGLKSGANEQYF. The CDR3 bases are TGTACCAGCAGTGGCCTGAAGTCAGGCGCCAACGAGCAGTACTTC.

This chain joins TRBV7-9 and TRBJ1-4; D gene uncertain. Germline V gene data show CDR1 as SEHNR and CDR2 as FQNEAQ (reference sequence). V dropped 2 bases and J dropped 8 bases, with 18 bases sitting between them. This CDR3 spans 16 amino acids. CDR3 residues: CASSLNGAAAREKLFF. DNA of the CDR3: TGTGCCAGCAGCTTAAACGGCGCGGCAGCCAGGGAAAAACTGTTTTTT.

The genes are TRBV7-2 and TRBJ1-2; D gene unclear. The CDR3 runs 12 residues. The V gene's germline CDR1 is SGHTA and CDR2 FQGNSA. Trimming took 8 bases from V and 0 from J, leaving 7 bases between them. The CDR3 DNA sequence: TGTGCCAGCGTCGGGGCTAACTATGGCTACACCTTC. The encoded protein is CASVGANYGYTF.

This clonotype turned up a few times. CDR3 in DNA: TGTGCCAGCAGCTTTTCCAGTTGGGATTCACCCCTCCACTTT. This codes for CASSFSSWDSPLHF. This sequence joins TRBV7-2 and TRBJ1-6, with D uncertain. Per the germline V gene, CDR1 is SGHTA and CDR2 is FQGNSA. The CDR3 has 14 amino acids. Deletions cut 3 bases from V and 8 bases from J, with 11 bases between. The variable domain in full, completed from reference TRBV7-2 and TRBJ1-6, reads GAGVSQSPSNKVTEKGKDVELRCDPISGHTALYWYRQSLGQGLEFLIYFQGNSAPDKSGLPSDRFSAERTGGSVSTLTIQRTQQEDSAVYLCASSFSSWDSPLHFGNGTRLTVT.

In this sample, this clonotype turned up a few times. This chain joins TRBV6-2 or TRBV6-3 and TRBJ2-1; D uncertain. The CDR3 is 12 amino acids. Per the germline V gene, CDR1 is MNHEY and CDR2 is SVGEGT. With 7 bases removed from V and 3 bases from J, the gap between germline ends came to 7 bases. In DNA form, the CDR3 reads TGTGCCAGCAAGCCTGACTACAATGAGCAGTTCTTC. Its protein product is CASKPDYNEQFF.